This T cell receptor beta chain is drawn from a study of CD8+ T cells in alopecia areata. cDNA prepared by RNA extraction and subsequent reverse transcription served as the template for sequencing. Profiled with immunoSEQ multiplex PCR; TCRdb holds only in-frame clones, not every one. The data show about 280,000 clones, with 58% seen just once and about 1.7% held by the top ten. Treatment of the sample: oral pan-JAK inhibitor, 5-10 mg twice daily. CDR1 is SQVTM, CDR2 ANQGSEA, per germline. V shed 3 bases and J 2 bases; nucleotides not matched to a gene: 5. The CDR3 spans 14 residues. The receptor's source is a human donor with alopecia areata. The rearrangement uses TRBV29-1 and TRBJ2-3, with 7 bases aligning to TRBD2. This material consisted of CD4+ T cells sorted from blood, taken at week 24, from a patient treated with tofacitinib. The CDR3 loop reads CSVDQRGDTDTQYF. CDR3 nucleotide sequence: TGCAGCGTTGATCAGCGGGGCGACACAGATACGCAGTATTTT.